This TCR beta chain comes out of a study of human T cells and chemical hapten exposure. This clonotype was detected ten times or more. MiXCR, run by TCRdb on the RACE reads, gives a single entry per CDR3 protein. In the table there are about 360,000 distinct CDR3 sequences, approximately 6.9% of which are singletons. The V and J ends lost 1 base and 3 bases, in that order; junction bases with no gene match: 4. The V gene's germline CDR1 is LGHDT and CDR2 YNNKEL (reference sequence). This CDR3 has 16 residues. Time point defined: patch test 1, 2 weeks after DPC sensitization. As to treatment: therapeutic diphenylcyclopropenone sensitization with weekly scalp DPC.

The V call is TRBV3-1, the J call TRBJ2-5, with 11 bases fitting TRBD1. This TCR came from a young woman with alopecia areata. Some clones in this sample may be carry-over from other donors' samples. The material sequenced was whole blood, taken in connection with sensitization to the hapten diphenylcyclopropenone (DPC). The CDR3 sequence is CASSQVGQGAEETQYF. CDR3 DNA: TGTGCCAGCAGCCAAGTAGGACAGGGGGCCGAAGAGACCCAGTACTTC.